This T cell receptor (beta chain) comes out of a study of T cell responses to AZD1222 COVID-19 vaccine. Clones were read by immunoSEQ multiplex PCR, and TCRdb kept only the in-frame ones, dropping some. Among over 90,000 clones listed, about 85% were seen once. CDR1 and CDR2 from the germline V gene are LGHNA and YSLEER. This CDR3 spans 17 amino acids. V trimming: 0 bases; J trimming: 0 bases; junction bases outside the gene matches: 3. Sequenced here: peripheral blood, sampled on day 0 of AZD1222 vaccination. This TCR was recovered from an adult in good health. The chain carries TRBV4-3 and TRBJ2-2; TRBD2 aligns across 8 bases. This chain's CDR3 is CASSQDGLAANTGELFF. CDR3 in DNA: TGCGCCAGCAGCCAAGATGGACTAGCCGCGAACACCGGGGAGCTGTTTTTT.